The rows below give T cell receptor beta chains drawn from one sample of a study of CD8 T cells in Susac syndrome. Using its own MiXCR run on the immunoSEQ multiplex PCR reads, TCRdb lists one record per CDR3 protein. The sample has some 190,000 distinct CDR3 sequences, approximately 94% seen once. The sequenced sample consisted of CD4+ T cells from PBMCs. Receptors originate from a human donor with Susac syndrome. Both conserved end residues are part of each CDR3. A D gene is named only where the DNA matches it firmly. Rows give clone size only sometimes, using once, few, many, or a class for an expanded clone.

>TRBV30|TRBD1|18|TRBJ1-6|once
TGTGCCTGGAGTGTAAAGAGGGGTTCGACGGCAGGGGGTTCACCCCTCCACTTT
CAWSVKRGSTAGGSPLHF
>TRBV4-1|NA|13|TRBJ2-5|NA
TGCGCCAGCAGCCTTCAGTACCAAGAGACCCAGTACTTC
CASSLQYQETQYF
>TRBV5-4|NA|15|TRBJ1-5|NA
TGTGCCAGCAGCCAGCACGGCACAGGAGATCAGCCCCAGCATTTT
CASSQHGTGDQPQHF
>TRBV30|NA|11|TRBJ1-1|NA
TGTGCCTGGAGGGGTCACACTGAAGCTTTCTTT
CAWRGHTEAFF
>TRBV19|NA|13|TRBJ1-5|NA
TGTGCCAGTAAGGAGGGGGATGCTCAGCCCCAGCATTTT
CASKEGDAQPQHF
>TRBV30|NA|12|TRBJ2-5|once
TGTGCCTGGAGTGTGTCAGAAGTGGGCCAGTACTTC
CAWSVSEVGQYF
>TRBV20-1|NA|13|TRBJ2-7|NA
TGCAGTGCTAGAATAATGACAGACTACGAGCAGTACTTC
CSARIMTDYEQYF
>TRBV29-1|TRBD2|14|TRBJ2-1|NA
TGCAGCGTTGATATGACTAGCGGGGCCGATGAGCAGTTCTTC
CSVDMTSGADEQFF
>TRBV12-3/TRBV12-4|NA|14|TRBJ1-5|NA
TGTGCCAGCAGTTTGCACAGGGGCAATCAGCCCCAGCATTTT
CASSLHRGNQPQHF
>TRBV27|NA|14|TRBJ1-5|NA
TGTGCCAGCAGTTTAACCACCGGCAATCAGCCCCAGCATTTT
CASSLTTGNQPQHF
>TRBV19|NA|15|TRBJ1-6|NA
TGTGCCAGTCAAAGGTCGCAGGGGATAAATTCACCCCTCCACTTT
CASQRSQGINSPLHF
>TRBV20-1|NA|13|TRBJ1-5|NA
TGCAGTGCTAGCCGGGACACAGAGGGGCCCCAGCATTTT
CSASRDTEGPQHF
>TRBV9|TRBD2|15|TRBJ2-7|NA
TGTGCCAGCAGCGTAGATGGGACTAACACCTACGAGCAGTACTTC
CASSVDGTNTYEQYF
>TRBV7-2|TRBD2|16|TRBJ2-7|NA
TGTGCCAGCAGCTTATCCCAGCGGGGCGCTCCTACCGAGCAGTACTTC
CASSLSQRGAPTEQYF
>TRBV11-2|NA|14|TRBJ2-3|NA
TGTGCCAGCAGCTTAGGTCCGGGCACAGATACGCAGTATTTT
CASSLGPGTDTQYF
>TRBV5-1|TRBD1|15|TRBJ2-7|NA
TGCGCCAGCAGCCCAATACAGGGGACCCGGGACGAGCAGTACTTC
CASSPIQGTRDEQYF
>TRBV28|NA|15|TRBJ2-5|NA
TGTGCCAGCAGTTTAGATCCAGGCCGGCGGGAGACCCAGTACTTC
CASSLDPGRRETQYF
>TRBV29-1|NA|12|TRBJ1-1|NA
TGCAGCGTGGCCCAGCCGAACACTGAAGCTTTCTTT
CSVAQPNTEAFF
>TRBV30|TRBD1|13|TRBJ1-2|NA
TGTGCCTGGAGACAGGGCGGACAGGCTGGCTACACCTTC
CAWRQGGQAGYTF
>TRBV5-1|NA|15|TRBJ2-1|NA
TGCGCCAGCAGCTTAGGGAGGGGGGCGCACAATGAGCAGTTCTTC
CASSLGRGAHNEQFF
>TRBV5-1|NA|13|TRBJ1-1|NA
TGCGCCAGCAGCCGACCCGCCGATCCTGAAGCTTTCTTT
CASSRPADPEAFF
>TRBV2|TRBD1|16|TRBJ2-5|once
TGTGCCAGCAGTCAGATCGGACAGGGGATCCAAGAGACCCAGTACTTC
CASSQIGQGIQETQYF
>TRBV7-9|NA|10|TRBJ1-5|NA
TGTGCCGTGGGGGGGCAGCCCCAGCATTTT
CAVGGQPQHF